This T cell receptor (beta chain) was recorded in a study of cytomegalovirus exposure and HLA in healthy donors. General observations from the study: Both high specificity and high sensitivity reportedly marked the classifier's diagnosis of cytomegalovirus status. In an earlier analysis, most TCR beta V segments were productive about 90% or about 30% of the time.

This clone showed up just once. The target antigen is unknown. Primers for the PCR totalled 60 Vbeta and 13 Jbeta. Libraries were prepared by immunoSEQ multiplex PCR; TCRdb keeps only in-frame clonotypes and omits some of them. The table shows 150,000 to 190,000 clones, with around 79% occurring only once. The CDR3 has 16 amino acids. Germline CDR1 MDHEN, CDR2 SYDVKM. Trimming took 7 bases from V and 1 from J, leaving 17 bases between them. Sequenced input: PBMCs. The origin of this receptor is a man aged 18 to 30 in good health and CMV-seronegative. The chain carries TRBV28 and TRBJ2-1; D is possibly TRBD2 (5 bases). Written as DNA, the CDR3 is TGTGCCAGCACCCTGGGAAGGCGGGCGTCCTACAATGAGCAGTTCTTC. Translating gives CASTLGRRASYNEQFF.